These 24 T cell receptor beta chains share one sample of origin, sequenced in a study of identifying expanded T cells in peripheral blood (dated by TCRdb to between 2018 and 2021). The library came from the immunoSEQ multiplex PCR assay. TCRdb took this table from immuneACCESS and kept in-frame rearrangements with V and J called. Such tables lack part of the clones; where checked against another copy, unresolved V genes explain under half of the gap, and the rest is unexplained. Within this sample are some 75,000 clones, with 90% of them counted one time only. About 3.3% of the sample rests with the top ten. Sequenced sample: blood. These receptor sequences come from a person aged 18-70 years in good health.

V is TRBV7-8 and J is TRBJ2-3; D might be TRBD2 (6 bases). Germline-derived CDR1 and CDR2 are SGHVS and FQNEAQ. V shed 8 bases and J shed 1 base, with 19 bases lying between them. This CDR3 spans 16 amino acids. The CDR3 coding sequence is TGTGCCAGCTGCCCGGCGTCGGGAGCGGGCACAGATACGCAGTATTTT. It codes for CASCPASGAGTDTQYF.

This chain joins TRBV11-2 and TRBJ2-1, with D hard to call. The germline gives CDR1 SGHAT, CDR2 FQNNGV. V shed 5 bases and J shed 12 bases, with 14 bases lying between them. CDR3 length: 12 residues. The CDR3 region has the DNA TGTGCCAGCAGCCCCCCCTTCCAGTCGCAGTTCTTC. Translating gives CASSPPFQSQFF. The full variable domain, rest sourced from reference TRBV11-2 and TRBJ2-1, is EAGVAQSPRYKIIEKRQSVAFWCNPISGHATLYWYQQILGQGPKLLIQFQNNGVVDDSQLPKDRFSAERLKGVDSTLKIQPAKLEDSAVYLCASSPPFQSQFFGPGTRLTVL.

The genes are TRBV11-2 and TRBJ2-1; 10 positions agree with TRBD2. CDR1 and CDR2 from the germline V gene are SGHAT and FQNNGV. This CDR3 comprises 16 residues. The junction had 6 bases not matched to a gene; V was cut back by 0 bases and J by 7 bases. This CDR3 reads CASSLEASGSRNEQFF. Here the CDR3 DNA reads TGTGCCAGCAGCTTAGAGGCTAGCGGGAGTCGTAATGAGCAGTTCTTC. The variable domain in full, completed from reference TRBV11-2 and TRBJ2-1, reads EAGVAQSPRYKIIEKRQSVAFWCNPISGHATLYWYQQILGQGPKLLIQFQNNGVVDDSQLPKDRFSAERLKGVDSTLKIQPAKLEDSAVYLCASSLEASGSRNEQFFGPGTRLTVL.

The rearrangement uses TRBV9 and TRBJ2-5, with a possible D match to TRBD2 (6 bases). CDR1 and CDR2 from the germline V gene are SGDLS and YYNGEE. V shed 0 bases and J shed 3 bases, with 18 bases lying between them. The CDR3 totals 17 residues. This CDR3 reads CASSVGVGGPGEETQYF. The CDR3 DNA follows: TGTGCCAGCAGCGTAGGAGTTGGCGGGCCGGGGGAAGAGACCCAGTACTTC. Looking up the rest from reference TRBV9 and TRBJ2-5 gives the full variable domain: DSGVTQTPKHLITATGQRVTLRCSPRSGDLSVYWYQQSLDQGLQFLIQYYNGEERAKGNILERFSAQQFPDLHSELNLSSLELGDSALYFCASSVGVGGPGEETQYFGPGTRLLVL.

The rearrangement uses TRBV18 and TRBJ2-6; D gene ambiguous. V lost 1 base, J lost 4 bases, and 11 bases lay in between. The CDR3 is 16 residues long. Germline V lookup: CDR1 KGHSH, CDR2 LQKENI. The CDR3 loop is CASSPLVSTGANVLTF. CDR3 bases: TGTGCCAGCTCACCACTGGTATCAACCGGGGCCAACGTCCTGACTTTC.

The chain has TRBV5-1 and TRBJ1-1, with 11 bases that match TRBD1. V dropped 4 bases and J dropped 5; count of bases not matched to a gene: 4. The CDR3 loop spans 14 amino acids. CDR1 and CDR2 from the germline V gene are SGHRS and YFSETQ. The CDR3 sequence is CASSPGQGGTEAFF. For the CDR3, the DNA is TGCGCCAGCAGCCCGGGACAGGGGGGGACTGAAGCTTTCTTT.

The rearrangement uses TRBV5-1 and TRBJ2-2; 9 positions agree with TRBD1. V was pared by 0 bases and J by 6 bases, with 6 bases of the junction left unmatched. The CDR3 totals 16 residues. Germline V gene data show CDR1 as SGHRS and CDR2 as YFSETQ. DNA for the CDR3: TGCGCCAGCAGCTTGGATGGGACAGGGTCTGCCGGGGAGCTGTTTTTT. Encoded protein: CASSLDGTGSAGELFF.

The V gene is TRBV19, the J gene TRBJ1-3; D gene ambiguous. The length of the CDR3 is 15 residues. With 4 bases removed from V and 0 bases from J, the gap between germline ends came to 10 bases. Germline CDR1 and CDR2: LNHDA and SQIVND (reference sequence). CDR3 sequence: CASSKKGTSGNTIYF. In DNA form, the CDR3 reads TGTGCCAGTAGTAAAAAGGGAACCTCTGGAAACACCATATATTTT.

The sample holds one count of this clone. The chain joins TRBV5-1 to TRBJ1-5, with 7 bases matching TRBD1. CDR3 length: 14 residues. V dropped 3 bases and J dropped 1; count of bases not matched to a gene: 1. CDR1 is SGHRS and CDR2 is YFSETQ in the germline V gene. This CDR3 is CASSSGGSNQPQHF. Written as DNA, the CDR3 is TGCGCCAGCAGCTCAGGGGGGAGCAATCAGCCCCAGCATTTT.

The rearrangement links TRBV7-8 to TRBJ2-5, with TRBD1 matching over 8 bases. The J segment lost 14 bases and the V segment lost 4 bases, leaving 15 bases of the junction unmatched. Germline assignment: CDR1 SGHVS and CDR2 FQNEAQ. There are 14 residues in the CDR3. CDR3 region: CASSWTGPRTPSYF. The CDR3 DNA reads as TGTGCCAGCAGCTGGACAGGGCCACGGACCCCATCATACTTC.

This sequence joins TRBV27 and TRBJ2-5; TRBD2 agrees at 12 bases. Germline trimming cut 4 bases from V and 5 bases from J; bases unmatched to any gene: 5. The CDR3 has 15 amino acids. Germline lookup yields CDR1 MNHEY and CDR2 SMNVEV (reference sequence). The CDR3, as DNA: TGTGCCAGCAGTTCGCTAGCGGGAGGGCTGGAGACCCAGTACTTC. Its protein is CASSSLAGGLETQYF.

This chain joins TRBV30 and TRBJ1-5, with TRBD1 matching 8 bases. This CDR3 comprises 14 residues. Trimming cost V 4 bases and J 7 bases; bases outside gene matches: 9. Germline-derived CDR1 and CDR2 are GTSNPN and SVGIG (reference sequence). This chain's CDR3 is CAWTPRDRIQPQHF. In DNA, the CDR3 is TGTGCCTGGACCCCCCGGGACAGGATCCAGCCCCAGCATTTT. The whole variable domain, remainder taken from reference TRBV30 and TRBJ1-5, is SQTIHQWPATLVQPVGSPLSLECTVEGTSNPNLYWYRQAAGRGLQLLFYSVGIGQISSEVPQNLSASRPQDRQFILSSKKLLLSDSGFYLCAWTPRDRIQPQHFGDGTRLSIL.

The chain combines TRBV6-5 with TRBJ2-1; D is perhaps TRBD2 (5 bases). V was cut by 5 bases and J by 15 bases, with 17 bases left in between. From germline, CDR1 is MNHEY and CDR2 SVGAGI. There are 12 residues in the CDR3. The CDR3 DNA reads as TGTGCCAGCAGTCCGACAAGTCAAGGACTGTTCTTC. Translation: CASSPTSQGLFF.

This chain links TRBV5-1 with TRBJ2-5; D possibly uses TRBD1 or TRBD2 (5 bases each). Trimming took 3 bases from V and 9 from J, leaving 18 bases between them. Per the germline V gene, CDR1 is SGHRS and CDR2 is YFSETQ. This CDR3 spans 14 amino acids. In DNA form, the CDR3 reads TGCGCCAGCAGCTCCGGGACCCCCGATGGTCCCCAGTACTTC. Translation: CASSSGTPDGPQYF.

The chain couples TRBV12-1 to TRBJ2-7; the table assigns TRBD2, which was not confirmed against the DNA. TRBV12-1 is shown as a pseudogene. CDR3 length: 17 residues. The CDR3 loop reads CASSFATGLAGALEQYF. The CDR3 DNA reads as TGTGCCAGCAGCTTTGCGACGGGACTAGCGGGGGCCCTCGAGCAGTACTTC.

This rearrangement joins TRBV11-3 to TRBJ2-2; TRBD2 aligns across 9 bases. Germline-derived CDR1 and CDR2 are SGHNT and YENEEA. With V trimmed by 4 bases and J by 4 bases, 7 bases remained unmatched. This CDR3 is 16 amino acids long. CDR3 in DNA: TGTGCCAGCAGCTCCCCGGGACTAGCCGCCACCGGGGAGCTGTTTTTT. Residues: CASSSPGLAATGELFF.

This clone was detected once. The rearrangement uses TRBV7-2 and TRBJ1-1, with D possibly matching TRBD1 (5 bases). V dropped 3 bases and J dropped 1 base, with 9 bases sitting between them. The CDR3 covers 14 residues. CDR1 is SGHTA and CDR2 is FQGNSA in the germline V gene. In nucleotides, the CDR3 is TGTGCCAGCAGCTTCCAGGGAAGGAACACTGAAGCTTTCTTT. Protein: CASSFQGRNTEAFF.

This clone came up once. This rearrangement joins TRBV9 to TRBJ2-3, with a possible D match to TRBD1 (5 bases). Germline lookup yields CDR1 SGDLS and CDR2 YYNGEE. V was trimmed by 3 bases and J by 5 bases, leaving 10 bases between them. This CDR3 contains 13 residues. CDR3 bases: TGTGCCAGCAGCGCCTCAGGGATAGATACGCAGTATTTT. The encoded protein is CASSASGIDTQYF.

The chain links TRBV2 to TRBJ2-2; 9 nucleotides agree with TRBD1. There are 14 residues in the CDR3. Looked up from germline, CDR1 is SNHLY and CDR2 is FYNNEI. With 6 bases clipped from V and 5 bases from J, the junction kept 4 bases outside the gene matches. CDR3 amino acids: CASRRQGGTGELFF. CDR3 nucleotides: TGTGCCAGCAGGAGACAGGGGGGGACCGGGGAGCTGTTTTTT.

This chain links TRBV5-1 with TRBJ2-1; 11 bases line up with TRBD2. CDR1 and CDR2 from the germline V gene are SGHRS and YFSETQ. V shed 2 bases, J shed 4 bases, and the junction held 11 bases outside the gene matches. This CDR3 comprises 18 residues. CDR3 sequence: CASSLSPPSSGGYNEQFF. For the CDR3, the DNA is TGCGCCAGCAGCTTAAGCCCCCCCTCTAGCGGGGGGTACAATGAGCAGTTCTTC.

The CDR3 loop reads CASSQGTEKLFF. The CDR3 DNA reads as TGCGCCAGCAGCCAAGGAACTGAAAAACTGTTTTTT. The gene calls are TRBV4-3 and TRBJ1-4; no clear D. Between the trimmed V and J ends, which lost 1 base and 7 bases, there was a span of 4 bases. The length of the CDR3 is 12 residues. Germline assignment: CDR1 LGHNA and CDR2 YSLEER.

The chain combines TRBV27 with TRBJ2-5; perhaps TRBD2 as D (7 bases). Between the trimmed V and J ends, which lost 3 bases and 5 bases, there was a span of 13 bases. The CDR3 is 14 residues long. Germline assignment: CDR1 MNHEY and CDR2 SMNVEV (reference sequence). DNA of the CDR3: TGTGCCAGCAGTTTTTGGGGGGGCAAGGAGACCCAGTACTTC. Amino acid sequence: CASSFWGGKETQYF.

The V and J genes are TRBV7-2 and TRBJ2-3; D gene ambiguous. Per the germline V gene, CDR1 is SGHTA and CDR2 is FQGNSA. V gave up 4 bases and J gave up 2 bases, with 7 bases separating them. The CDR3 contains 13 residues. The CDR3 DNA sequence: TGTGCCAGCAGCTACTACAACACAGATACGCAGTATTTT. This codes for CASSYYNTDTQYF.

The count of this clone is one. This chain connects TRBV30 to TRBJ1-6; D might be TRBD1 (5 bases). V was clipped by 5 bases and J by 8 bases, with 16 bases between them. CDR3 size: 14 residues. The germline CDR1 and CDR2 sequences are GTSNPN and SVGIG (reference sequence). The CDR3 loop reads CAWRAGGGHSPLHF. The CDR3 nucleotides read TGTGCCTGGCGGGCCGGGGGAGGGCATTCACCCCTCCACTTT.